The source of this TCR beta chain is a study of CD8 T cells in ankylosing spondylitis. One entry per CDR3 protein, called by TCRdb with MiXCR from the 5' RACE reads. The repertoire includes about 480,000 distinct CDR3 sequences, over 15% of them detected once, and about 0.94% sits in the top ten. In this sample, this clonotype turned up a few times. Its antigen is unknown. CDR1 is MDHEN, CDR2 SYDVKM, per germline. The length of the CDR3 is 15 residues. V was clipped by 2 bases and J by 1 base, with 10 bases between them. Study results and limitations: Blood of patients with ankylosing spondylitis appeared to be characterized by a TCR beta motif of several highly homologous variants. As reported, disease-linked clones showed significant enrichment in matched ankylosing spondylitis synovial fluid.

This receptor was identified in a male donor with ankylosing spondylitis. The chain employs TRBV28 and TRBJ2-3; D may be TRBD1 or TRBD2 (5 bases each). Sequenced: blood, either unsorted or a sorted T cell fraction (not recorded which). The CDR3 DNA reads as TGTGCCAGCAGTTTACTGGGGGAGCGCACAGATACGCAGTATTTT. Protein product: CASSLLGERTDTQYF.